This TCR beta chain was retrieved from a study of beta chain features in type 1 diabetes. Study details: Sorted cell examination encompassed 100,000,000 or so cells across all samples.

The CDR3 spans 15 residues. Germline CDR1 SGHTA, CDR2 FQGTGA. V lost 5 bases to trimming and J lost 5 bases; unmatched junction nucleotides: 11. Expressed TCRB transcripts got sequenced, as all isolated RNA was reverse transcribed. Naive, central memory and regulatory T cell samples yielded some 3.9 million reads on average. Some clones are missing from TCRdb's copy, which holds only in-frame ones; the method was immunoSEQ multiplex PCR. Of around 330,000 clones listed, approximately 9.9% are singletons. Study-level results: Sampled from patients, naive, central memory and Treg TCRB repertoires appeared more similar than those sampled from healthy donors.

This clone was seen a few times. Its antigen is currently unknown. The receptor comes from a woman aged 25 to 45 in good health. This chain links TRBV7-3 with TRBJ2-5; 7 positions match TRBD1. The sequencing input was naive CD4+ T cells from blood. CDR3 region: CASSQGGANGETQYF. For the CDR3, the DNA is TGTGCCAGCAGCCAAGGGGGCGCGAATGGCGAGACCCAGTACTTC.